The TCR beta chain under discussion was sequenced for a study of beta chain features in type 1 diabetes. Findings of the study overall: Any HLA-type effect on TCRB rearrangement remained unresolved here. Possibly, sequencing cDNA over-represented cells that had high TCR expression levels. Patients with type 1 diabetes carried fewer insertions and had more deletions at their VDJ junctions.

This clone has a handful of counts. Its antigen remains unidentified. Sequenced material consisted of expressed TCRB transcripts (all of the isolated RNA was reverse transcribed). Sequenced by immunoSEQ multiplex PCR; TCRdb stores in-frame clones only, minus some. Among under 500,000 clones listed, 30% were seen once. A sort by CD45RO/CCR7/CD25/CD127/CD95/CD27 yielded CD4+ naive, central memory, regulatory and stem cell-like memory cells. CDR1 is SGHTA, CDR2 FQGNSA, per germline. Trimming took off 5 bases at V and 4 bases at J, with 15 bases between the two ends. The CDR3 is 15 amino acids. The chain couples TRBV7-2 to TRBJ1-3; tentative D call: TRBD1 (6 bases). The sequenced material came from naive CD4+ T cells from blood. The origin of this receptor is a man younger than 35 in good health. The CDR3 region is CASSLHRAGGNTIYF. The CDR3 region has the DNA TGTGCCAGCAGCCTCCACAGGGCGGGAGGAAACACCATATATTTT.